This TCR beta chain appears in the sequencing data of a study of blood T cell repertoires in COVID-19 (dated by TCRdb to the early 2020s). As for the study more broadly: Samples from collaborators originated in the United States, Italy and Spain and spanned both the acute and convalescent phases of COVID-19. The prospective study material was composed of cDNA or gDNA derived from T cells, B-cell-depleted T cells, or PBMCs. Subjects who had been exposed to COVID-19, were actively infected with it, or had recovered from it provided the deeply sampled blood TCRbeta repertoires that made up the dataset. A freely available public database, intended as a resource for researchers studying the immune response to SARS-CoV-2, is where the repertoires were released. The samples were drawn from the first 160 participants of the ongoing ImmuneRACE study and from 950 to 1,500 subjects provided by 6 global collaborators. The sample metadata nearly always contained a de-identified subject ID, COVID-19 status, age in years and sex. Where available, HLA class I and class II types were obtained from metadata supplied by the sample provider rather than from assay-based typing.

Study-wide findings and limitations: Clinical and demographic metadata were provided uncurated, with the amount varying by source and participant.

Each collaborating institution followed its own protocols to collect whole blood in K2EDTA tubes. Collaborator samples were shipped for TCRbeta analysis as frozen whole blood, isolated PBMCs, or DNA extracted from either sample type. Worth noting for this clone: Its binding antigen is unknown. No much larger clone exists at a distance of one base, and base qualities are not known.

Based on the germline V gene (reference sequence), the CDR1 and CDR2 sequences are LNHDA and SQIVND. Including cysteine and phenylalanine, the CDR3 has 15 amino acids. Only the CDR3 region is kept as DNA, spanning 45 bases read in frame from base 1. The V end loses 5 bases and the J end loses 8 bases, and a stretch of 18 bases separates them. The immunoSEQ Assay, a bias-controlled multiplex PCR, was used to amplify TCRbeta CDR3 regions from genomic DNA. Turning to the authors' computational methods: Within the assay, amplification of reference gene primers was used to estimate how many nucleated cells each sample contained. To quantify the absolute abundance of each unique TCRbeta CDR3 rearrangement, sequence reads were collapsed and filtered. For each sample, productive Simpson clonality was calculated as the square root of Simpson's diversity index across productive rearrangements. The clones in this table, taken by TCRdb from immuneACCESS, are in-frame only. Not every clone is retained; where verified, under half of the shortfall comes from an unresolved V gene, and the cause of the rest is unknown. The D gene and trimming were derived from the DNA, and the V and J assignments and clone size from that table. Recorded for this sample are some 100,000 clones; roughly nine tenths of them occurred a single time. The ten largest clones take up less than 6.5% of the sample.

The receptor was isolated from a woman of 80 years or more with active COVID-19. Material for sequencing was peripheral blood. Rearrangement joined TRBV19 to TRBJ1-4, with the D segment identity uncertain. Read as DNA, the sequence is TGTGCCAGTAGTGGGAGGTCTCATCTAGGGGAAAAACTGTTTTTT. The resulting protein is CASSGRSHLGEKLFF.